The source of this T cell receptor (beta chain) is a study of blood T cell repertoires in COVID-19 (dated by TCRdb to the early 2020s). Study-wide context: The collaborator samples originated in the United States, Italy and Spain and spanned the acute and convalescent phases of COVID-19. The prospective study material was composed of cDNA or gDNA derived from T cells, B-cell-depleted T cells, or PBMCs. The dataset comprised deeply sampled blood TCRbeta repertoires from subjects exposed to, actively infected with, or recovered from COVID-19. The repertoires were made available in a free public database intended to serve as a resource for research on the immune response to SARS-CoV-2. The samples were drawn from the first 160 participants of the ongoing ImmuneRACE study and from 1,200 or so subjects provided by 6 global collaborators. Nearly every sample came with metadata listing a de-identified subject ID, COVID-19 status, age in years and sex. HLA class I and class II types, where available, came from metadata supplied by the sample provider rather than from assay-based typing.

The germline V end is reduced by 5 bases and the J end by 4 bases; junction bases left unmatched: 2. CDR1 and CDR2, looked up from the germline V gene, are SGHTA and FQGTGA. Spanning cysteine to phenylalanine, the CDR3 consists of 13 amino acids. The kept DNA is CDR3 alone, 39 bases in frame from the first base. The immunoSEQ Assay, a bias-controlled multiplex PCR, was used to amplify TCRbeta CDR3 regions from genomic DNA. The original methods were these. The number of nucleated cells in each sample was estimated by amplification of reference gene primers within the assay. To quantify the absolute abundance of each unique TCRbeta CDR3 rearrangement, sequence reads were collapsed and filtered. For each sample, productive Simpson clonality was calculated by taking the square root of Simpson's diversity index across productive rearrangements. In its TCRdb copy, this immuneACCESS table keeps in-frame sequences only and misses some clones. Where compared with another copy, unresolved V genes explain less than half of these, and the others have no known cause. The V and J calls and clone size were taken over from that table, and D and trimming were inferred from the DNA. The sample includes about 80,000 clones, with roughly 77% observed a single time. The ten largest clones take up more than 5% of the sample.

Collaborating institutions collected whole blood in K2EDTA tubes following their own protocols. For TCRbeta analysis, collaborators shipped samples in one of three forms: frozen whole blood, isolated PBMCs, or DNA extracted from either of those sample types. The investigation overall reported the following: The quantity of clinical and demographic metadata differed by source and by participant and was supplied without curation.

Notes on this clone: What antigen it recognizes has not been identified. Per-base qualities were not stored, and no clone one base away is much larger.

This sequence was found in a man aged 50-59 years with active or convalescent COVID-19. Material: peripheral blood. The chain is made from TRBV7-3 and TRBJ1-2, with 9 bases in between that match TRBD1. The CDR3 is CASSRQGGYGYTF. Here is the DNA: TGTGCCAGCAGCCGACAGGGGGGCTATGGCTACACCTTC.